The clone carrying this T cell receptor (beta chain) was counted only a few times. There are 18 residues in the CDR3. V lost 4 bases, J lost 1 base, and 10 bases stayed unmatched. CDR1 and CDR2 (germline): KGHSH, LQKENI. This sample is part of a study of blood T cells in healthy people across ages. It was with a sample-barcoded 5' primer and a J-beta primer mix that a second PCR of roughly 7 to 12 cycles was run. Every cDNA molecule carried a tag from a template-switch adaptor bearing 12 random nucleotides. Each CDR3 protein gets one entry after TCRdb re-called the 5' RACE reads with MiXCR. The sample lists 850,000 or so distinct CDR3 sequences; under 30% were seen once.

The source of this sequence is a woman of 80 years or more in good health. The chain joins TRBV18 to TRBJ2-6, with 7 positions matching TRBD1. Sequenced sample: blood. As DNA, the CDR3 is TGTGCCAGCTCACTACAGGGGATATCGAAATCTGGGGCCAACGTCCTGACTTTC. Translating it yields CASSLQGISKSGANVLTF.